Described below is a single T cell receptor (beta chain) sequence and its context. Primers for the PCR totalled 60 Vbeta and 13 Jbeta. The assay was immunoSEQ multiplex PCR, and TCRdb's table has in-frame clones only and misses some. The sample records about 190,000 clones, 80% to 90% being singletons. This record belongs to a study of cytomegalovirus exposure and HLA in healthy donors. Turning to the study itself: Most genotyped donors, roughly 83% of about 430, had Caucasian-associated genetic ancestry.

This CDR3 is built from 14 residues. Germline V gene data show CDR1 as MGHDK and CDR2 as SYGVNS. Trimming removed 1 base at V and 9 bases at J, with 13 bases between. The chain combines TRBV25-1 with TRBJ2-1; the D is unclear. Material: PBMCs. The clonotype originates from a male donor in good health and CMV-seronegative. The CDR3 spells CASSEFYSTGEQFF. CDR3 bases: TGTGCCAGCAGTGAATTTTACAGTACCGGTGAGCAGTTCTTC. The variable domain in full, completed from reference TRBV25-1 and TRBJ2-1, reads EADIYQTPRYLVIGTGKKITLECSQTMGHDKMYWYQQDPGMELHLIHYSYGVNSTEKGDLSSESTVSRIRTEHFPLTLESARPSHTSQYLCASSEFYSTGEQFFGPGTRLTVL.